This TCR beta chain was sequenced for a study of cytomegalovirus exposure and HLA in healthy donors. Study summary: Unique TCRs from HLA-typed donors, roughly 89 million of them, were held in an early data release.

Concerning this clone itself: Antigen unknown.

The V gene lost 5 bases and the J gene lost 4 bases, with 8 bases spanning the gap. CDR1 is SGHDN and CDR2 is FVKESK in the germline V gene. The CDR3 has 13 residues. Study-level points and caveats: In vitro checks showed that three CMV-associated chains really do target CMV antigens. Available immune exposure information covered CMV serostatus only.

PCR involved 60 Vbeta and 13 Jbeta primers. Assay used: immunoSEQ multiplex PCR; TCRdb lists only in-frame clones, some missing. The repertoire includes some 180,000 clones, roughly 82% of them detected once, and 1% to 1.5% sits in the top ten. Nominally healthy donors were sampled, though unrecorded immune exposures were likely. The receptor was derived from a girl aged 2-15 years in good health and CMV-seropositive. Sequencing was performed on PBMCs. This rearrangement joins TRBV14 to TRBJ2-2; no reliable D call. This CDR3 reads CASSAIRTGELFF. The CDR3 DNA reads TGTGCCAGCAGCGCTATCCGCACCGGGGAGCTGTTTTTT.